This passage covers 32 T cell receptor beta chains from one sample sequenced in a study of blood T cell repertoires in COVID-19. Sequencing used immunoSEQ multiplex PCR; TCRdb keeps in-frame clones, though not all of them. The sample has about 200,000 clones; about 90% are singletons. Sequencing input: peripheral blood. These receptors all stem from a woman aged 45-65 years with acute or convalescent COVID-19.

The chain joins TRBV7-9 to TRBJ2-7, with TRBD2 identical over 10 bases. Germline values: CDR1 SEHNR, CDR2 FQNEAQ (reference sequence). The CDR3 sequence is 16 residues long. The V and J ends lost 5 bases and 2 bases, in that order; junction bases with no gene match: 9. CDR3 DNA sequence: TGTGCCAGCAGCCCCTTTTCCGGGACTAGCGCCTACGAGCAGTACTTC. This gives the protein CASSPFSGTSAYEQYF.

The rearrangement uses TRBV21-1 and TRBJ2-7; TRBD2, the D gene given by the table, was not confirmed from the DNA. TRBV21-1 is classified as a pseudogene. The CDR3 length is 11 residues. CDR3 nucleotides: TGTGCCAGCAGCAAACTCTACGAGCAGTACTTC. This sequence encodes CASSKLYEQYF.

The table lists this clone with a count of one. This chain joins TRBV6-5 and TRBJ1-1; D gene ambiguous. V gave up 2 bases and J gave up 0 bases, with 7 bases separating them. The CDR3 sequence is 14 residues long. Germline assignment: CDR1 MNHEY and CDR2 SVGAGI. As DNA, the CDR3 is TGTGCCAGCAGTTACGGGCAGATGAACACTGAAGCTTTCTTT. This sequence encodes CASSYGQMNTEAFF.

The chain employs TRBV19 and TRBJ2-7; D remains ambiguous. Trimming stripped 7 bases from V and 2 bases from J, with 12 bases between. The CDR3 length is 13 residues. CDR1 and CDR2 from the germline V gene are LNHDA and SQIVND (reference sequence). CDR3 protein: CASTDSGAYEQYF. CDR3 in DNA: TGTGCCAGTACAGACTCGGGTGCCTACGAGCAGTACTTC.

This clone was counted a single time. The chain recombines TRBV9 with TRBJ1-1, with TRBD1 identical over 10 bases. CDR1 is SGDLS, CDR2 YYNGEE, per germline. CDR3 length: 12 amino acids. The V gene end was trimmed by 4 bases and the J gene end by 9 bases; junction bases not matched to a gene: 3. For the CDR3, the DNA is TGTGCCAGCAGCAGGGACAGGGGAAAAGCTTTCTTT. Amino acid sequence: CASSRDRGKAFF. The variable domain in full, completed from reference TRBV9 and TRBJ1-1, reads DSGVTQTPKHLITATGQRVTLRCSPRSGDLSVYWYQQSLDQGLQFLIQYYNGEERAKGNILERFSAQQFPDLHSELNLSSLELGDSALYFCASSRDRGKAFFGQGTRLTVV.

The gene calls are TRBV7-2 and TRBJ2-2, with D possibly being TRBD1 (5 bases). CDR1 is SGHTA, CDR2 FQGNSA, per germline. The CDR3 extends over 14 amino acids. Trimming cost V 2 bases and J 5 bases, with 9 bases left between them. DNA for the CDR3: TGTGCCAGCAGCTTAACAGGAGATACCGGGGAGCTGTTTTTT. As protein: CASSLTGDTGELFF. Using reference TRBV7-2 and TRBJ2-2 for the parts outside the CDR3, the full variable domain is GAGVSQSPSNKVTEKGKDVELRCDPISGHTALYWYRQSLGQGLEFLIYFQGNSAPDKSGLPSDRFSAERTGGSVSTLTIQRTQQEDSAVYLCASSLTGDTGELFFGEGSRLTVL.

The CDR3 DNA follows: TGTGCCAGCAGCTTAGGAACGAGTTCGGGGGAGACCCAGTACTTC. Translation: CASSLGTSSGETQYF. This rearrangement joins TRBV11-2 to TRBJ2-5; D might be TRBD2 (5 bases). The CDR3 is made up of 15 amino acids. Germline CDR1 reads SGHAT; CDR2 reads FQNNGV. The V end lost 1 base, the J end lost 5 bases, and 14 bases lay between the germline ends. Full variable domain (remainder filled in from reference TRBV11-2 and TRBJ2-5): EAGVAQSPRYKIIEKRQSVAFWCNPISGHATLYWYQQILGQGPKLLIQFQNNGVVDDSQLPKDRFSAERLKGVDSTLKIQPAKLEDSAVYLCASSLGTSSGETQYFGPGTRLLVL.

The chain couples TRBV6-1 to TRBJ2-7; D perhaps matches TRBD1 (5 bases). The V and J ends lost 3 bases and 4 bases respectively, with 10 bases between them. This CDR3 contains 13 residues. Germline V gives CDR1 MNHNS, CDR2 SASEGT. The DNA for the CDR3 is TGTGCCAGCAGTGAGCTCAGGGTGTACGAGCAGTACTTC. This codes for CASSELRVYEQYF.

This clone was detected once. The chain carries TRBV5-6 and TRBJ2-7; 10 bases fit TRBD2. Germline V gene sequence: CDR1 SGHDT, CDR2 YYEEEE. V was pared by 4 bases and J by 2 bases, with 6 bases of the junction left unmatched. This CDR3 spans 15 amino acids. The CDR3 protein is CASSQTSGAPYEQYF. CDR3 bases: TGTGCCAGCAGCCAAACTAGCGGGGCCCCCTACGAGCAGTACTTC.

The chain has TRBV7-9 and TRBJ2-5; D is unresolved. V was clipped by 6 bases and J by 3 bases, with 8 bases between them. This CDR3 spans 12 amino acids. Germline CDR1 and CDR2: SEHNR and FQNEAQ (reference sequence). The DNA of the CDR3 is TGTGCCAGCAGGGAGCTTAAAGAGACCCAGTACTTC. Translation: CASRELKETQYF.

The rearrangement uses TRBV7-6 and TRBJ2-1; perhaps TRBD2 as D (5 bases). The ends were cut back, 2 bases at V and 6 bases at J, with 14 bases in the middle. The germline V gene encodes CDR1 SGHVS and CDR2 FNYEAQ. The CDR3 contains 15 residues. CDR3 region: CASSLWTDLFNEQFF. The CDR3 nucleotides read TGTGCCAGCAGCTTATGGACGGACTTGTTCAATGAGCAGTTCTTC.

The genes are TRBV2 and TRBJ2-3; D is perhaps TRBD1 (6 bases). Trimming pared 7 bases from V and 6 bases from J, leaving 17 bases between. The CDR3 runs 14 residues. Looked up from germline, CDR1 is SNHLY and CDR2 is FYNNEI. This CDR3 reads CASNPGHLLDTQYF. In nucleotides, the CDR3 is TGTGCCAGCAATCCGGGACACCTTTTGGATACGCAGTATTTT.

This chain connects TRBV10-3 to TRBJ2-3; 8 bases are shared with TRBD2. From germline, CDR1 is ENHRY and CDR2 SYGVKD. This CDR3 region has 16 residues. V dropped 0 bases and J dropped 3; count of bases not matched to a gene: 5. CDR3 amino acids: CAISESGSGTTDTQYF. The CDR3 DNA sequence: TGTGCCATCAGTGAGTCGGGTAGCGGGACGACAGATACGCAGTATTTT.

The rearrangement joins TRBV7-6 to TRBJ1-2; no firm D call. V lost 1 base and J 0 bases, leaving 9 bases between the germline ends. The CDR3 spans 15 residues. Germline assignment: CDR1 SGHVS and CDR2 FNYEAQ. CDR3 nucleotide sequence: TGTGCCAGCAGCTTAGATCCAGGCACTAACTATGGCTACACCTTC. Translating gives CASSLDPGTNYGYTF.

V is TRBV2 and J is TRBJ2-3; 11 positions match TRBD1. V trimming: 8 bases; J trimming: 4 bases; junction bases outside the gene matches: 5. This CDR3 has 14 amino acids. Germline lookup yields CDR1 SNHLY and CDR2 FYNNEI. This CDR3 reads CASQGTGGSDTQYF. The CDR3 DNA reads TGTGCCAGCCAAGGGACAGGGGGGTCAGATACGCAGTATTTT. Drawing the rest from reference TRBV2 and TRBJ2-3, the complete variable domain is EPEVTQTPSHQVTQMGQEVILRCVPISNHLYFYWYRQILGQKVEFLVSFYNNEISEKSEIFDDQFSVERPDGSNFTLKIRSTKLEDSAMYFCASQGTGGSDTQYFGPGTRLTVL.

The gene calls are TRBV21-1 and TRBJ2-7; the table names TRBD1, a call not compared with the DNA. TRBV21-1 has pseudogene status. The CDR3 sequence is 15 residues long. CDR3 in amino acids: CASTGGTGIINEQYF. For the CDR3, the DNA is TGTGCCAGCACTGGGGGGACAGGGATTATTAACGAGCAGTACTTC.

The chain uses TRBV7-3 and TRBJ2-2; D may be TRBD2 (6 bases). CDR1 and CDR2 from the germline V gene are SGHTA and FQGTGA. The V and J ends lost 5 bases and 3 bases respectively, with 16 bases between them. CDR3 length equals 16 residues. The CDR3 sequence is CASSPRRDFYTGELFF. The DNA for the CDR3 is TGTGCCAGCAGCCCCCGCCGGGACTTTTACACCGGGGAGCTGTTTTTT.

The rearrangement uses TRBV9 and TRBJ2-3; D is perhaps TRBD1 (6 bases). Looked up from germline, CDR1 is SGDLS and CDR2 is YYNGEE. Trimming stripped 1 base from V and 1 base from J, with 10 bases between. The CDR3 is 15 residues long. CDR3 region: CASSVFGGRTDTQYF. CDR3 coding DNA: TGTGCCAGCAGCGTATTTGGGGGCCGCACAGATACGCAGTATTTT.

This rearrangement joins TRBV12-3 or TRBV12-4 to TRBJ1-5; D not resolved. Trimming shortened V by 7 bases and J by 0 bases, and 4 bases separated the two germline ends. The CDR3 totals 12 residues. This chain's CDR3 is CASTYSNQPQHF. CDR3 DNA sequence: TGTGCCAGCACCTATAGCAATCAGCCCCAGCATTTT.

The chain links TRBV4-3 to TRBJ2-1; TRBD2 matches at 7 bases. The CDR3 spans 16 residues. The V gene's germline CDR1 is LGHNA and CDR2 YSLEER. V gave up 0 bases and J gave up 4 bases; unmatched junction bases: 6. CDR3 nucleotide sequence: TGCGCCAGCAGCCAAGATCCCGGGGAGGGATACAATGAGCAGTTCTTC. Protein sequence: CASSQDPGEGYNEQFF.

The chain joins TRBV19 to TRBJ1-5; D unresolved. The CDR3 totals 13 residues. Germline values: CDR1 LNHDA, CDR2 SQIVND (reference sequence). V lost 6 bases to trimming and J lost 4 bases, with 10 bases between them. The CDR3 here is CASRKADNQPQHF. CDR3 in DNA: TGTGCCAGTAGGAAGGCGGATAATCAGCCCCAGCATTTT. Full variable domain (outside the CDR3, taken from reference TRBV19 and TRBJ1-5): DGGITQSPKYLFRKEGQNVTLSCEQNLNHDAMYWYRQDPGQGLRLIYYSQIVNDFQKGDIAEGYSVSREKKESFPLTVTSAQKNPTAFYLCASRKADNQPQHFGDGTRLSIL.

V usage is TRBV9 and J usage is TRBJ1-1; tentatively, D is TRBD1 (5 bases). The CDR3 has 16 residues. Trimming left V 2 bases short and J 2 bases short, with 16 bases between. From germline, CDR1 is SGDLS and CDR2 YYNGEE. In DNA, the CDR3 is TGTGCCAGCAGCGTCCAACCGGGGGGGATAAACACTGAAGCTTTCTTT. This translates into CASSVQPGGINTEAFF.

The CDR3 nucleotides read TGCGCCAGCAGCCACCCCGACAGATCCGGCACTGAAGCTTTCTTT. Its translation: CASSHPDRSGTEAFF. This chain uses TRBV4-1 with TRBJ1-1, with D possibly being TRBD1 (5 bases). Trimming took 3 bases from V and 4 from J, leaving 15 bases between them. The germline V gene has CDR1 MGHRA and CDR2 YSYEKL. CDR3 length: 15 amino acids.

This sequence joins TRBV4-1 and TRBJ2-1; D unclear. Per the germline V gene, CDR1 is MGHRA and CDR2 is YSYEKL. V gave up 0 bases and J gave up 4 bases, with 19 bases separating them. The CDR3 covers 18 residues. The CDR3 spells CASSQDEGVAVPYNEQFF. As DNA, the CDR3 is TGCGCCAGCAGCCAAGATGAAGGAGTAGCTGTACCGTACAATGAGCAGTTCTTC.

This clone has only a few counts. The V gene is TRBV15, the J gene TRBJ1-2, with 7 bases that match TRBD1. The CDR3 is made up of 15 amino acids. In germline, CDR1 is LNHNV, CDR2 YYDKDF (reference sequence). The V and J ends lost 5 bases and 4 bases, in that order; junction bases with no gene match: 10. Here the CDR3 DNA reads TGTGCCACCAGCCCCGAGGCGGCAGGGGGCTATGGCTACACCTTC. This sequence encodes CATSPEAAGGYGYTF.

This sequence joins TRBV6-2 or TRBV6-3 and TRBJ1-5; the D is unclear. With 4 bases removed from V and 7 bases from J, the gap between germline ends came to 17 bases. CDR3 size: 15 residues. Germline V CDR1 and CDR2: MNHEY, SVGEGT. CDR3 DNA: TGTGCCAGCAGTTCCTCGACCGGGGTTAGCCAGCCCCAGCATTTT. Translated, it gives CASSSSTGVSQPQHF.

This rearrangement joins TRBV11-2 to TRBJ2-5, with 9 bases identical to TRBD1. J was trimmed by 6 bases and V by 5 bases; bases with no gene match: 4. The CDR3 contains 13 residues. In germline, CDR1 is SGHAT, CDR2 FQNNGV. CDR3 sequence (DNA): TGTGCCAGCAGCCCAGGACAGGGGAAGACCCAGTACTTC. This codes for CASSPGQGKTQYF. The whole variable domain, remainder taken from reference TRBV11-2 and TRBJ2-5, is EAGVAQSPRYKIIEKRQSVAFWCNPISGHATLYWYQQILGQGPKLLIQFQNNGVVDDSQLPKDRFSAERLKGVDSTLKIQPAKLEDSAVYLCASSPGQGKTQYFGPGTRLLVL.

The chain employs TRBV4-3 and TRBJ1-5, with D hard to call. Trimming removed 0 bases from V and 3 bases from J, with 3 bases in between. Germline V gene sequence: CDR1 LGHNA, CDR2 YSLEER. This CDR3 spans 13 amino acids. CDR3 nucleotide sequence: TGCGCCAGCAGCCAAGATAACAATCAGCCCCAGCATTTT. It yields the protein CASSQDNNQPQHF.

This chain joins TRBV10-2 and TRBJ1-1, with TRBD1 matching 9 bases. Losses at the gene ends were 6 bases for V and 6 bases for J; bases not matched to a gene: 8. Germline CDR1 WSHSY, CDR2 SAAADI. This CDR3 has 14 amino acids. CDR3 protein: CASRQDRGTSEAFF. For the CDR3, the DNA is TGCGCCAGCAGACAAGACAGGGGGACGTCTGAAGCTTTCTTT.

This chain connects TRBV19 to TRBJ2-7; 7 bases fit TRBD2. The CDR3 has 14 residues. Germline lookup yields CDR1 LNHDA and CDR2 SQIVND (reference sequence). Trimming removed 3 bases from V and 9 bases from J; junction bases left unmatched: 11. As DNA, the CDR3 is TGTGCCAGTAGTATTACCAAAGGGGAGGGGACGCAGTACTTC. Protein product: CASSITKGEGTQYF. The variable domain in full, completed from reference TRBV19 and TRBJ2-7, reads DGGITQSPKYLFRKEGQNVTLSCEQNLNHDAMYWYRQDPGQGLRLIYYSQIVNDFQKGDIAEGYSVSREKKESFPLTVTSAQKNPTAFYLCASSITKGEGTQYFGPGTRLTVT.

The V and J genes are TRBV24-1 and TRBJ2-1; TRBD2 matches at 9 bases. Germline CDR1 reads KGHDR; CDR2 reads SFDVKD. J was trimmed by 7 bases and V by 9 bases; bases with no gene match: 12. The CDR3 covers 15 residues. The CDR3 DNA sequence: TGTGCCACCGCGATGAGCAGCGGGGGGCGGAATGAGCAGTTCTTC. This codes for CATAMSSGGRNEQFF.

The chain couples TRBV19 to TRBJ1-3, with TRBD1 identical over 8 bases. Unmatched junction bases numbered 7, after V lost 5 bases and J lost 4 bases. This CDR3 has 15 amino acids. Germline V CDR1 and CDR2: LNHDA, SQIVND (reference sequence). CDR3 nucleotide sequence: TGTGCCAGTAGTTTGCAGGGGGCGGCGGGAAACACCATATATTTT. Its translation: CASSLQGAAGNTIYF.